The entry below describes one T cell receptor beta chain. Its antigen target is currently unknown. Base qualities are missing; no much larger clone stands one base away. The sample comes from a study of cytomegalovirus exposure and HLA in healthy donors (dated by TCRdb to the late 2010s). Looking at the study overall: According to a later analysis, the 120 or so validation repertoires were produced on the same platform as the approximately 620 repertoires of the first cohort. The study was designed to test whether signatures of past pathogen exposure could be identified by cataloging public T cell receptors. A separate validation cohort of about 110 different subjects was used in addition to the roughly 670-subject first cohort. To predict cytomegalovirus infection status, the study combined high-throughput TCR immunosequencing, statistical association of individual TCRs with disease status, and machine learning. General conclusions and limits of the study: All 120 or so repertoires were used to score co-occurrence in the validation cohort in a later analysis, because that analysis had no HLA typing for the cohort. It was suggested by the authors that the approach could potentially be generalized to other disease states and immunological phenotypes. Of the cluster scores, approximately 94% were above 0 in a later analysis, which found that TCRs clustered in the first cohort also tended to co-occur in the 120 validation repertoires. Across donors, most TCR sequences were observed very rarely, whereas some public TCRs were present in many individuals. Cytomegalovirus status was reported to be diagnosed by the classifier with high specificity and sensitivity in both the original and validation cohorts. Three of the identified cytomegalovirus-associated TCR beta chains were confirmed in vitro to be specific for cytomegalovirus antigens. In the study, around 150 TCR beta chains were listed as associated with cytomegalovirus.

Separate from the approximately 690-subject first cohort, the validation cohort of roughly 110 subjects was the group to which the donors belonged. Taken from the germline V gene (reference sequence), the CDR1 and CDR2 loops are SEHNR and FQNEAQ. The CDR3 spans 11 residues, from the cysteine through the phenylalanine. The read is trimmed to its CDR3 DNA, 33 bases read in frame from base 1. V is cut by 3 bases and J by 14 bases, and the space between the germline ends is 11 bases. Receptor libraries were prepared by the immunoSEQ multiplex PCR assay. As for how the authors treated the data: To diagnose cytomegalovirus status from the catalog of TCR beta chain sequences, a statistical classification framework was built. TCRdb holds this immuneACCESS table with in-frame rearrangements only. Some clones are missing; in checked studies, unresolved V genes explain under half, and the rest has no known cause. That table furnishes V, J and clone size, whereas the DNA furnished D and trimming. The sample yields about 220,000 clones; about 87% were counted once. The ten largest clones take up approximately 2.5% of the sample.

Sequences were obtained from PBMCs. This receptor was obtained from a man younger than 30 in good health and CMV-seronegative. Here the chain combines TRBV7-9 and TRBJ2-1, and TRBD1 may be the D gene, going by 5 matching bases. At the DNA level, the sequence is TGTGCCAGCAGCTTCAGGGTGGATGAGTTCTTC. Its coded protein is CASSFRVDEFF.